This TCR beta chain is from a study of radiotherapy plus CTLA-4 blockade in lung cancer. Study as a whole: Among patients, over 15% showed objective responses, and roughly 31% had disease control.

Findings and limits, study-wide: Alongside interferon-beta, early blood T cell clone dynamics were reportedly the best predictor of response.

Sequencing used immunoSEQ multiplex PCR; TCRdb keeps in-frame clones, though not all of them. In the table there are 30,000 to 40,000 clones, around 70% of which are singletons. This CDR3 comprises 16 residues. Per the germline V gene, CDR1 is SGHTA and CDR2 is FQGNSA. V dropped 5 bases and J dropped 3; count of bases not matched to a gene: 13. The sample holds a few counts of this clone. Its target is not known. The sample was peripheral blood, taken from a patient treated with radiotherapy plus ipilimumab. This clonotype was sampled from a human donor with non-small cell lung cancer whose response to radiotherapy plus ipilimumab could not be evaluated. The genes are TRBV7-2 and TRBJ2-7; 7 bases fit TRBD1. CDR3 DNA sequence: TGTGCCAGCAGCCCTTACAGGGGATTCGCTCTCTACGAGCAGTACTTC. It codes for CASSPYRGFALYEQYF.